This TCR beta chain was profiled in a study of metastatic and nonmetastatic thyroid tumors. In the study overall: Blood and tumor or nodule tissue repertoires from malignant and benign thyroid patients were compared.

Authors' analysis steps: In papillary thyroid cancer, a distant-metastasis classifier was built using CDR3 differences across clinicopathological groups. Using MiXCR, TCRdb re-called clones from the PCR reads. Clone size and V and J calls follow TCRdb, not the original study. There are over 30,000 clones in the sample; approximately 32% occur only once, and around 7.6% lies in the top ten. Study outcomes and limitations: Relative to benign nodules, malignant thyroid tumors were reportedly characterized by significantly elevated TCR beta diversity in blood and tumor.

This CDR3 is 13 amino acids long. V lost 4 bases and J lost 5, with 14 bases in between. CDR1 is GTSNPN, CDR2 SVGIG, per germline (reference sequence). With regard to this clone: The antigen is not known.

Thyroid surgery was performed in patients who had received no treatment beforehand. The V call is TRBV30, the J call TRBJ1-1; D gene unclear. This clonotype was obtained from a female donor with papillary thyroid cancer or a benign thyroid nodule (not recorded which). Some clones in this sample may be carry-over from other donors' samples. Source material: blood. The CDR3 reads CAWNSWLSTEAFF. The CDR3 DNA is TGTGCCTGGAACAGCTGGCTGAGTACTGAAGCTTTCTTT.